Listed below are T cell receptor beta chains from one sample, sequenced in a study of T-cell reconstitution after alpha-beta-depleted transplantation in children. TCRdb called the PCR reads again in MiXCR, with one record for every CDR3 protein. The profile shows around 500,000 distinct CDR3 sequences, 20% to 25% of them singletons. Specimen: PBMCs, mostly from graft donor cells, collected 360 days after TCRalphabeta/CD19-depleted stem cell transplant. Every receptor here comes from a boy in the first two years of life who had a stem cell transplant for acute myeloid leukemia, so the T cells may come from the graft donor. Both conserved end residues are part of each CDR3. A D gene is named only where the DNA matches it firmly. For some rows the clone size is stated as once, few or many, or as a class when expanded; others skip it.

clone_size	d_call	v_call	cdr3_length	j_call	cdr3_nt	cdr3_aa
once	.	TRBV18	14	TRBJ1-1	TGTGCCAGCTCACCTGCAGGGACCTACACTGAAGCTTTCTTT	CASSPAGTYTEAFF
once	TRBD1	TRBV2	17	TRBJ1-5	TGTGCCAGCAGCGCTATTGACAGGGGCCGTCTCAACCAGCCCCAGCATTTT	CASSAIDRGRLNQPQHF
.	.	TRBV20-1	15	TRBJ2-3	TGCAGTGACCCGGGGGGCGGGGTTATTACAGATACGCAGTATTTT	CSDPGGGVITDTQYF
once	.	TRBV3-1	15	TRBJ2-7	TGTGCCAGCAGTTCAACTAGCCTAGGCTCCTACGAGCAGTACTTC	CASSSTSLGSYEQYF
.	TRBD1	TRBV6-5	14	TRBJ1-4	TGTGCCAGCAGTTCAGGGGGCGAGGGTGAAAAACTGTTTTTT	CASSSGGEGEKLFF
few	.	TRBV20-1	14	TRBJ2-1	TGCAGTGCTAGAGAAATGGCAGGATCGGGTGAGCAGTTCTTC	CSAREMAGSGEQFF
.	.	TRBV2	16	TRBJ2-5	TGTGCCAGCAGTCCCCTTGGCGGATCAACAGGGGAGACCCAGTACTTC	CASSPLGGSTGETQYF
many	TRBD1	TRBV5-1	15	TRBJ2-1	TGCGCCAGCAGCCCAAGACAGGGGAATCTCCATGAGCAGTTCTTC	CASSPRQGNLHEQFF
few	.	TRBV15	15	TRBJ2-3	TGTGCCACCAGCAGAGGGGGGGCGAGCACAGATACGCAGTATTTT	CATSRGGASTDTQYF
few	.	TRBV20-1	13	TRBJ2-3	TGCAGTGCTGCCCTGAACCCGGGAGATACGCAGTATTTT	CSAALNPGDTQYF
few	TRBD2	TRBV29-1	14	TRBJ2-5	TGCAGCGTTGGGGCGGCGGGAGTCAAAGAGACCCAGTACTTC	CSVGAAGVKETQYF
.	.	TRBV11-1	15	TRBJ2-1	TGTGCCAGCAGCTTCGGGTTGGACAGTGCCAATGAGCAGTTCTTC	CASSFGLDSANEQFF
many	TRBD2	TRBV20-1	15	TRBJ2-3	TGCAGTGCTAGAGGCGGGGGGCCGCGCACAGATACGCAGTATTTT	CSARGGGPRTDTQYF
.	.	TRBV11-2	16	TRBJ1-1	TGTGCCAGCAGCTTAGCACAGCTACCTGAGAACACTGAAGCTTTCTTT	CASSLAQLPENTEAFF
many	TRBD2	TRBV6-1	14	TRBJ2-1	TGTGCCAGCAGTCTAGCGGGGGCCAGGAATGAGCAGTTCTTC	CASSLAGARNEQFF
once	TRBD1	TRBV20-1	14	TRBJ2-3	TGCAGTGCTAGGCGGGACAGGGGTGCAGATACGCAGTATTTT	CSARRDRGADTQYF
.	.	TRBV2	12	TRBJ2-7	TGTGCCAGTGCCGGGAGCCCAGGGGGGCAGTACTTC	CASAGSPGGQYF
.	.	TRBV18	14	TRBJ2-1	TGTGCCAGCTCACCAGGGGGGCTCTACCATGAGCAGTTCTTC	CASSPGGLYHEQFF
few	.	TRBV20-1	13	TRBJ2-3	TGCAGTGCTCCTCCATGGAGCACAGATACGCAGTATTTT	CSAPPWSTDTQYF
.	TRBD2	TRBV20-1	15	TRBJ2-3	TGCAGTGCTCGAGTCCCGACTAGCCCCGCTGATACGCAGTATTTT	CSARVPTSPADTQYF
.	.	TRBV9	15	TRBJ2-5	TGTGCCAGCAGCGTAGGGGGAGAGAAGTGGGAGACCCAGTACTTC	CASSVGGEKWETQYF
.	TRBD2	TRBV9	18	TRBJ2-7	TGTGCCAGCAGCCGAGGCCTTTTCGAAGGGACTAGCAACAACGAGCAGTACTTC	CASSRGLFEGTSNNEQYF
.	.	TRBV11-1	16	TRBJ1-4	TGTGCCAGCAGCTTATTCGTCGGGGGCTGGGGTGAAAAACTGTTTTTT	CASSLFVGGWGEKLFF
many	.	TRBV11-2	15	TRBJ2-3	TGTGCCAGCAGCTTAGTGGGGATAAGCACAGATACGCAGTATTTT	CASSLVGISTDTQYF
many	TRBD2	TRBV29-1	15	TRBJ2-3	TGCAGCGCCCTAGGACTAGCGGGGGTCACAGATACGCAGTATTTT	CSALGLAGVTDTQYF
many	.	TRBV28	15	TRBJ1-1	TGTGCCAGCAGTGAGTCCGGGGGACCGAACACTGAAGCTTTCTTT	CASSESGGPNTEAFF
many	.	TRBV3-1	16	TRBJ2-3	TGTGCCAGCAGCCAATTGGCGCGGGGGCCCACAGATACGCAGTATTTT	CASSQLARGPTDTQYF
many	.	TRBV4-1	11	TRBJ1-1	TGCGCCAGCATGCCCGCGGGGGGTGCTTTCTTT	CASMPAGGAFF